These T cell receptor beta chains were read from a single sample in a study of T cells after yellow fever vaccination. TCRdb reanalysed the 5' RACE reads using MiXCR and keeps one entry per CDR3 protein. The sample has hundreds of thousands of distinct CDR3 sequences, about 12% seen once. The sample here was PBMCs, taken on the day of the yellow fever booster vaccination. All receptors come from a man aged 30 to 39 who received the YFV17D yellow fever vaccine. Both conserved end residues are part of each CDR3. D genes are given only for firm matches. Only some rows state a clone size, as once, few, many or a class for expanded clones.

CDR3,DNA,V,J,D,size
CATAIAGGYNEQFF,TGTGCCACCGCGATAGCGGGAGGCTACAATGAGCAGTTCTTC,TRBV24-1,TRBJ2-1,TRBD2,-
CASSQDPRRTLYEQYF,TGCGCCAGCAGCCAGGACCCGAGGCGGACACTCTACGAGCAGTACTTC,TRBV4-3,TRBJ2-7,-,-
CASSRPTSEAFF,TGTGCCAGCAGCCGTCCAACCTCTGAAGCTTTCTTT,TRBV7-6,TRBJ1-1,-,few
CASSLAYSGNSNGYTF,TGTGCCAGCAGCTTAGCTTATTCCGGGAATAGCAATGGCTACACCTTC,TRBV7-2,TRBJ1-2,-,few
CASSLTGEYNEQFF,TGTGCCAGCAGCTTAACAGGGGAGTACAATGAGCAGTTCTTC,TRBV7-6,TRBJ2-1,TRBD1,few
CASSSGLDQYF,TGTGCCAGCAGCTCGGGACTAGATCAGTACTTC,TRBV7-2,TRBJ2-5,TRBD2,few
CASSGNRGSSTEAFF,TGCGCCAGCAGCGGAAACAGGGGTTCGAGCACTGAAGCTTTCTTT,TRBV5-1,TRBJ1-1,TRBD1,-
CASSYLAGGNEQFF,TGTGCCAGCAGTTATCTAGCGGGAGGCAATGAGCAGTTCTTC,TRBV12-3/TRBV12-4,TRBJ2-1,TRBD2,few
CASSRGRITDTQYF,TGCGCCAGCAGTCGTGGGCGAATCACAGATACGCAGTATTTT,TRBV23-1,TRBJ2-3,-,few
CASSFVTGTFRETQYF,TGCGCCAGCAGCTTCGTGACGGGAACATTTCGGGAGACCCAGTACTTC,TRBV5-1,TRBJ2-5,-,few
CASSIVEAPPYEQYF,TGTGCCAGTAGTATAGTCGAAGCTCCTCCCTACGAGCAGTACTTC,TRBV19,TRBJ2-7,-,-
CASSFGPGQGMFF,TGCGCCAGCAGCTTTGGGCCGGGACAGGGCATGTTTTTT,TRBV5-1,TRBJ1-4,TRBD1,-
CASDRPGTGRGYTF,TGTGCCAGCGACAGACCCGGGACAGGGCGCGGCTACACCTTC,TRBV9,TRBJ1-2,TRBD1,few
CASSETGRAGIETQYF,TGCGCCAGCAGTGAGACCGGGAGGGCCGGGATAGAGACCCAGTACTTC,TRBV10-1,TRBJ2-5,TRBD2,-
CASSPRGRESVVAGELFF,TGTGCCAGCAGCCCCCGGGGGCGGGAGTCTGTTGTAGCCGGGGAGCTGTTTTTT,TRBV11-1,TRBJ2-2,-,few
CASNGLNPIPYNEQFF,TGTGCCAGCAATGGGTTAAACCCCATCCCCTACAATGAGCAGTTCTTC,TRBV2,TRBJ2-1,-,-
CASSYRAGNYEQYF,TGTGCCAGCAGTTACCGGGCAGGCAACTACGAGCAGTACTTC,TRBV6-5,TRBJ2-7,-,few
CASSFIGQGYNEQFF,TGTGCCAGCAGCTTTATCGGACAGGGATACAATGAGCAGTTCTTC,TRBV7-3,TRBJ2-1,TRBD1,few
CASRQRTSGKETQYF,TGTGCCAGCAGACAACGGACTAGCGGGAAAGAGACCCAGTACTTC,TRBV7-9,TRBJ2-5,TRBD2,-
CSARNRAEYEQYF,TGCAGTGCTCGCAACCGGGCCGAATACGAGCAGTACTTC,TRBV20-1,TRBJ2-7,-,-
CASSLEPNSPLHF,TGTGCCAGCAGTCTCGAACCAAATTCACCCCTCCACTTT,TRBV12-3/TRBV12-4,TRBJ1-6,-,-
CSATFSGSPYNEQFF,TGCAGTGCTACCTTTAGCGGGAGTCCCTACAATGAGCAGTTCTTC,TRBV20-1,TRBJ2-1,TRBD2,-
CSVEGWTSGGTHTNYGYTF,TGCAGCGTTGAAGGTTGGACGTCGGGGGGGACCCACACTAACTATGGCTACACCTTC,TRBV29-1,TRBJ1-2,-,-
CASKPAAGVEETQYF,TGTGCCAGTAAACCCGCCGCAGGCGTGGAGGAGACCCAGTACTTC,TRBV19,TRBJ2-5,-,-
CAISESFGGRSETQYF,TGTGCCATCAGTGAGTCGTTCGGGGGGAGATCGGAGACCCAGTACTTC,TRBV10-3,TRBJ2-5,TRBD2,-
CASSYSGTTRTGELFF,TGTGCCAGCAGTTACTCCGGGACCACCAGGACCGGGGAGCTGTTTTTT,TRBV6-5,TRBJ2-2,-,-
CASSRGTAGGPFLTDTQYF,TGTGCCAGCAGCCGAGGTACAGCGGGAGGGCCCTTCCTCACAGATACGCAGTATTTT,TRBV11-2,TRBJ2-3,TRBD2,-
CASRAPAGNTIYF,TGTGCCAGCAGGGCCCCCGCCGGAAACACCATATATTTT,TRBV12-3/TRBV12-4,TRBJ1-3,-,-
CSARREGPVDIQYF,TGCAGTGCTAGACGGGAGGGCCCGGTAGACATTCAGTACTTC,TRBV20-1,TRBJ2-4,TRBD2,-
CASMKTALGETQYF,TGTGCCAGCATGAAGACGGCCCTAGGAGAGACCCAGTACTTC,TRBV6-4,TRBJ2-5,-,few
CASSGTSGSHFYEQYF,TGTGCCAGCAGTGGGACTAGCGGGAGCCACTTCTACGAGCAGTACTTC,TRBV28,TRBJ2-7,TRBD2,-
CASSSFGTSGRFNEQFF,TGTGCCAGCAGTAGCTTCGGGACTAGCGGGAGATTTAATGAGCAGTTCTTC,TRBV28,TRBJ2-1,TRBD2,-
CASVLGQAGQPQHF,TGTGCCAGCGTCCTCGGGCAGGCCGGGCAGCCCCAGCATTTT,TRBV12-3/TRBV12-4,TRBJ1-5,-,-
CASSPAGQANNEQFF,TGCGCCAGCAGCCCCGCGGGACAGGCCAACAATGAGCAGTTCTTC,TRBV5-1,TRBJ2-1,TRBD1,-
CASSFQGASYNEQFF,TGTGCCAGCAGTTTTCAGGGGGCTTCCTACAATGAGCAGTTCTTC,TRBV6-5,TRBJ2-1,TRBD1,few
CASSYLAGEDTQYF,TGTGCCAGCAGTTACCTAGCGGGTGAAGATACGCAGTATTTT,TRBV6-2/TRBV6-3,TRBJ2-3,TRBD2,many
CASSWGQGAFNEQFF,TGCGCCAGCAGCTGGGGACAGGGGGCCTTCAATGAGCAGTTCTTC,TRBV5-1,TRBJ2-1,TRBD1,few
CASSLMSQQLFF,TGTGCCAGCAGCTTAATGTCTCAGCAGCTGTTCTTC,TRBV7-2,TRBJ2-1,-,-
CASSVTSTSTGELFF,TGCGCCAGCAGCGTGACTAGTACGTCCACCGGGGAGCTGTTTTTT,TRBV5-1,TRBJ2-2,-,many
CASSPLVSSGANVLTF,TGCGCCAGCAGCCCCCTCGTCAGCTCTGGGGCCAACGTCCTGACTTTC,TRBV5-1,TRBJ2-6,-,few
CSARFPRNTEAFF,TGCAGTGCTAGGTTCCCCAGAAACACTGAAGCTTTCTTT,TRBV20-1,TRBJ1-1,-,few
CASSRAGGVGYTF,TGTGCCAGCAGCCGGGCAGGGGGCGTTGGCTACACCTTC,TRBV14,TRBJ1-2,TRBD1,-